This T cell receptor (beta chain) was profiled in a study of OX40 agonist ivuxolimab in advanced cancers. Background on the study: It was permissible to have had prior anti-PD-1, anti-PD-L1 or anti-CTLA-4 therapy, and around 40% had some.

Concerning this clone: Antigen specificity is unknown.

Broader study findings: In the expanded peripheral T cells, antigen specificity was never determined.

TCRdb keeps only in-frame clones here, not all; method: immunoSEQ multiplex PCR. This table has tens of thousands of clones, roughly 84% appearing once. Autoimmune disease history or systemic immunosuppression led to patient exclusion. The germline V and J ends were trimmed by 0 bases and 1 base, with 8 bases remaining between them. Germline loops: CDR1 MNHEY, CDR2 SMNVEV (reference sequence). The CDR3 length is 15 residues. V is TRBV27 and J is TRBJ2-3; tentative D call: TRBD2 (6 bases). The sequence was obtained from an adult with an advanced solid tumor such as melanoma, head and neck, liver or kidney cancer. Sequenced here: CD4+ or CD8+ T cells sorted from blood, sampled in a trial of the OX40 agonist ivuxolimab. The CDR3 DNA follows: TGTGCCAGCAGTTTATCGATAGCGGGCACAGATACGCAGTATTTT. This sequence encodes CASSLSIAGTDTQYF.